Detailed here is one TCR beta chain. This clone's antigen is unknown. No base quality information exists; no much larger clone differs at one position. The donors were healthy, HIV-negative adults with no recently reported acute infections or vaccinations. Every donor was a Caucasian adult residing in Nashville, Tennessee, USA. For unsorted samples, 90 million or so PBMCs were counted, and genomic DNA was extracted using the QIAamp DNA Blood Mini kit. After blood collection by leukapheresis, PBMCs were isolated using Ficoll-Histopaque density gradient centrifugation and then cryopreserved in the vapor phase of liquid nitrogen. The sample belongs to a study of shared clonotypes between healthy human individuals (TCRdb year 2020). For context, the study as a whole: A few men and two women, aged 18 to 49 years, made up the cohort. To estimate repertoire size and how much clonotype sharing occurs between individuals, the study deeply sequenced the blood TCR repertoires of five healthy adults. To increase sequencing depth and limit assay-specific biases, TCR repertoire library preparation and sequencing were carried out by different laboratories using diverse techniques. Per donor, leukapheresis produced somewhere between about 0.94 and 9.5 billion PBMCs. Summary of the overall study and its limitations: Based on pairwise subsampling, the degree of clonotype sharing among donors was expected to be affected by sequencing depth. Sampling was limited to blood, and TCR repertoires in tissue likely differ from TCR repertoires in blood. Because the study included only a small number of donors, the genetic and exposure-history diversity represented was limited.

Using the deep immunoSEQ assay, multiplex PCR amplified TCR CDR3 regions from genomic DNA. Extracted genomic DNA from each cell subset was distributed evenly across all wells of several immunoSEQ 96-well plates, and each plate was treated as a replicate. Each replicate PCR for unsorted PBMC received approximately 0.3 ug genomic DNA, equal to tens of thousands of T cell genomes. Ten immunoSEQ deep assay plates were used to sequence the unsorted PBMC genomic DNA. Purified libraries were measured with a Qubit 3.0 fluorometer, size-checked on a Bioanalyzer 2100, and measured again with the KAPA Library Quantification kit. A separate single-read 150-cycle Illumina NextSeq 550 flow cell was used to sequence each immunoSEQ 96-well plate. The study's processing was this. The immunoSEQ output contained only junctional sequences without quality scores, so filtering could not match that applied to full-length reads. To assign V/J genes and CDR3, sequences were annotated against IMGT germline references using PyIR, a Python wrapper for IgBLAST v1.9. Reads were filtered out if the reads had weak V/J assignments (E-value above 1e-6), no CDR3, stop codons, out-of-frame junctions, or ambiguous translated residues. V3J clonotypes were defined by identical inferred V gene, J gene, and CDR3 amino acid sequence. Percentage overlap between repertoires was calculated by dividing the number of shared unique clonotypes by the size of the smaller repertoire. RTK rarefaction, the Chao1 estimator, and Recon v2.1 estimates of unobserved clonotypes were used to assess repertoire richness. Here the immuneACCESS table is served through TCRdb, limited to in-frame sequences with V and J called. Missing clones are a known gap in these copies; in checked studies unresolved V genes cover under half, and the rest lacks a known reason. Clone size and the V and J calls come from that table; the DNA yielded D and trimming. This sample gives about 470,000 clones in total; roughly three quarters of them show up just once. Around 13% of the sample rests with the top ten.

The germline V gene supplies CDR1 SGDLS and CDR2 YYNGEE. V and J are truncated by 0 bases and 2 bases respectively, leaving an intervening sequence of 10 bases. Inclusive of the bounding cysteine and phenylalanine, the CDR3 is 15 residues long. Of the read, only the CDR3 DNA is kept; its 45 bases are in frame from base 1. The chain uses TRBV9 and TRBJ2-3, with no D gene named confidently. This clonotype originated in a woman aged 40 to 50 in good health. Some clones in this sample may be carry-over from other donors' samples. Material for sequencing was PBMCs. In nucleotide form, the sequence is TGTGCCAGCAGCGTAGCGGTCTCCTACACAGATACGCAGTATTTT. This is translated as CASSVAVSYTDTQYF. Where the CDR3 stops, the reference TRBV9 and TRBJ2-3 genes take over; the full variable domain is DSGVTQTPKHLITATGQRVTLRCSPRSGDLSVYWYQQSLDQGLQFLIQYYNGEERAKGNILERFSAQQFPDLHSELNLSSLELGDSALYFCASSVAVSYTDTQYFGPGTRLTVL.